A single sample gave rise to the 25 T cell receptor beta chains below, sequenced in a study of cytomegalovirus exposure and HLA in healthy donors. With 60 Vbeta and 13 Jbeta primers, the PCR was carried out. Clones were read by immunoSEQ multiplex PCR, and TCRdb kept only the in-frame ones, dropping some. This sample yields roughly 160,000 clones, of which 80% to 90% are seen a single time; about 7.7% belongs to the top ten. The sequenced material came from PBMCs. The receptors were sampled from a woman between 25 and 40 years old in good health and CMV-seropositive.

The chain uses TRBV5-1 and TRBJ1-1, with a possible D match to TRBD1 (5 bases). This CDR3 has 14 amino acids. Trimming left V 5 bases short and J 11 bases short, with 22 bases between. Germline lookup yields CDR1 SGHRS and CDR2 YFSETQ. Written as DNA, the CDR3 is TGCGCCAGCAGAAGAATCCTCCAGGGTCCCACGGCTTTCTTT. Translating gives CASRRILQGPTAFF.

This clone was seen once. CDR3 region: CGGGGMGNEQFF. The CDR3 DNA reads TGCGGCGGGGGGGGGATGGGGAATGAGCAGTTCTTC. The chain joins TRBV29-1 to TRBJ2-1; 9 nucleotides align to TRBD2. The CDR3 extends over 12 amino acids. Germline CDR1 reads SQVTM; CDR2 reads ANQGSEA.

Written as DNA, the CDR3 is TGTGCCAGCAGTTCCGGGGTTGGAAACACCATATATTTT. Its protein is CASSSGVGNTIYF. This chain connects TRBV28 to TRBJ1-3; no clear D gene. CDR1 and CDR2 from the germline V gene are MDHEN and SYDVKM. The CDR3 has 13 amino acids. Trimming removed 4 bases from V and 3 bases from J, with 7 bases in between. Drawing the rest from reference TRBV28 and TRBJ1-3, the complete variable domain is DVKVTQSSRYLVKRTGEKVFLECVQDMDHENMFWYRQDPGLGLRLIYFSYDVKMKEKGDIPEGYSVSREKKERFSLILESASTNQTSMYLCASSSGVGNTIYFGEGSWLTVV.

V gene TRBV7-2 combines with J gene TRBJ2-5; TRBD2 agrees at 12 bases. V was clipped by 1 base and J by 9 bases; unmatched bases: 9. The CDR3 is 16 amino acids. Looked up from germline, CDR1 is SGHTA and CDR2 is FQGNSA. CDR3 residues: CASSLVLAGGSGAQYF. The DNA of the CDR3 is TGTGCCAGCAGCTTAGTACTAGCGGGGGGCTCCGGGGCCCAGTACTTC.

The chain is built from TRBV7-3 and TRBJ2-2; 9 nucleotides align to TRBD2. Germline CDR1 and CDR2: SGHTA and FQGTGA. The V and J ends lost 3 bases and 4 bases, in that order; junction bases with no gene match: 6. The CDR3 is made up of 16 amino acids. The CDR3 reads CASSFRGGGGTGELFF. CDR3 bases: TGTGCCAGCAGCTTTCGCGGGGGGGGCGGCACCGGGGAGCTGTTTTTT.

Details on this clone: Sequence at one end of the junction differs from germline and may be a read error. The chain joins TRBV5-1 to TRBJ2-3; possible D gene TRBD2, 5 bases. Germline V lookup: CDR1 SGHRS, CDR2 YFSETQ. The CDR3 has 13 amino acids. The CDR3 loop reads CASSFGPGNTQYF. The CDR3 DNA sequence: TGTGCCAGCAGCTTTGGACCGGGAAATACGCAGTATTTT. The full variable domain, its missing parts supplied by reference TRBV5-1 and TRBJ2-3, is KAGVTQTPRYLIKTRGQQVTLSCSPISGHRSVSWYQQTPGQGLQFLFEYFSETQRNKGNFPGRFSGRQFSNSRSEMNVSTLELGDSALYLCASSFGPGNTQYFGPGTRLTVL.

This clone has more than one count but fewer than ten. The rearrangement links TRBV2 to TRBJ1-2; TRBD1 is a possible D gene (5 bases). The CDR3 runs 14 residues. Trimming cost V 3 bases and J 3 bases, with 11 bases left between them. From germline, CDR1 is SNHLY and CDR2 FYNNEI. The CDR3 loop is CASSEGGLYYGYTF. The CDR3 DNA follows: TGTGCCAGCAGTGAGGGGGGACTTTACTATGGCTACACCTTC. Combining the CDR3 with reference TRBV2 and TRBJ1-2 gives the whole variable domain EPEVTQTPSHQVTQMGQEVILRCVPISNHLYFYWYRQILGQKVEFLVSFYNNEISEKSEIFDDQFSVERPDGSNFTLKIRSTKLEDSAMYFCASSEGGLYYGYTFGSGTRLTVV.

There are a few counts of this clone. This chain joins TRBV5-1 and TRBJ1-2; D possibly corresponds to TRBD1 (6 bases). CDR1 is SGHRS and CDR2 is YFSETQ in the germline V gene. Trimming removed 3 bases at V and 4 bases at J, with 19 bases between. This CDR3 comprises 16 residues. The CDR3 sequence: CASSSLSGGAGYGYTF. The CDR3 DNA reads as TGCGCCAGCAGCTCCCTGTCGGGGGGCGCCGGCTATGGCTACACCTTC.

V gene TRBV6-6 combines with J gene TRBJ2-5, with TRBD1 as a possible D gene (6 bases). V was clipped by 6 bases and J by 2 bases, with 16 bases between them. The CDR3 length is 15 residues. Germline loops: CDR1 MNHNY, CDR2 SVGAGI (reference sequence). The CDR3 DNA reads TGTGCCAGCAGAAAAATCGTGGGACAACAAGAGACCCAGTACTTC. It codes for CASRKIVGQQETQYF.

This chain uses TRBV4-1 with TRBJ2-3; D is uncertain. The germline gives CDR1 MGHRA, CDR2 YSYEKL. The CDR3 is made up of 14 amino acids. The ends were cut back, 0 bases at V and 5 bases at J, with 9 bases in the middle. The DNA for the CDR3 is TGCGCCAGCAGCCAAGAAGAGGTCAGAGATACGCAGTATTTT. Translated: CASSQEEVRDTQYF.

The chain couples TRBV7-3 to TRBJ1-5; D unclear. The V and J ends lost 0 bases and 7 bases respectively, with 7 bases between them. The CDR3 extends over 13 amino acids. Looked up from germline, CDR1 is SGHTA and CDR2 is FQGTGA. The CDR3 nucleotides read TGTGCCAGCAGCTTAACGAGTACCCAGCCCCAGCATTTT. Its translation is CASSLTSTQPQHF.

This clone was found a few times. This sequence joins TRBV28 and TRBJ1-2; no clear D. The CDR3 runs to 13 residues. In germline, CDR1 is MDHEN, CDR2 SYDVKM. Trimming took 3 bases from V and 6 from J, leaving 11 bases between them. The CDR3 here is CASSFFAFNGYTF. The CDR3 DNA reads as TGTGCCAGCAGTTTCTTTGCGTTTAATGGCTACACCTTC.

This chain links TRBV27 with TRBJ2-2; perhaps TRBD1 as D (5 bases). Trimming took 6 bases from V and 6 from J, leaving 8 bases between them. CDR1 and CDR2 from the germline V gene are MNHEY and SMNVEV (reference sequence). The CDR3 runs to 12 residues. CDR3 nucleotide sequence: TGTGCCAGCAGCACAGGAGCCGGGGAGCTGTTTTTT. This gives the protein CASSTGAGELFF.

This chain joins TRBV6-5 and TRBJ2-5, with 7 bases lining up with TRBD1. Germline assignment: CDR1 MNHEY and CDR2 SVGAGI. CDR3 length: 13 residues. The J segment lost 11 bases and the V segment lost 6 bases, leaving 12 bases of the junction unmatched. The CDR3 nucleotides are TGTGCCAGCAGCGGACAGGTTGCTGGGGAGCAGTACTTC. Translated: CASSGQVAGEQYF.

The CDR3 sequence is CASSPGQGLSNQPQHF. For the CDR3, the DNA is TGCGCCAGCAGCCCGGGACAGGGACTTAGCAATCAGCCCCAGCATTTT. The chain links TRBV4-1 to TRBJ1-5; 9 bases are a match to TRBD1. This CDR3 has 16 amino acids. Germline CDR1 reads MGHRA; CDR2 reads YSYEKL. V lost 4 bases and J lost 0; bases outside the gene matches: 4.

In this sample, this clone turned up once. The chain employs TRBV28 and TRBJ2-4; 8 positions agree with TRBD1. J lost 3 bases, V lost 6 bases, and 7 bases had no gene match. This CDR3 spans 15 amino acids. Germline V gene sequence: CDR1 MDHEN, CDR2 SYDVKM. CDR3 bases: TGTGCCAGCAGCCTTCAGGGGGCGGGCAAAAACATTCAGTACTTC. Translation: CASSLQGAGKNIQYF.

The CDR3 coding sequence is TGTGCCAGCAGTCCCACCTACACAGATACGCAGTATTTT. The encoded protein is CASSPTYTDTQYF. The chain carries TRBV28 and TRBJ2-3; D gene unclear. Trimming stripped 5 bases from V and 2 bases from J, with 8 bases between. This CDR3 contains 13 residues. The V gene's germline CDR1 is MDHEN and CDR2 SYDVKM.

The rearrangement joins TRBV11-2 to TRBJ1-6, with TRBD1 identical over 10 bases. J was trimmed by 10 bases and V by 5 bases; bases with no gene match: 8. Germline V CDR1 and CDR2: SGHAT, FQNNGV. The length of the CDR3 is 15 residues. The CDR3 nucleotides read TGTGCCAGCAGCCCCTCCGGGACAGGGGCCTCACCCCTCCACTTT. Its protein is CASSPSGTGASPLHF.

This chain uses TRBV27 with TRBJ1-5; D not resolved. There are 13 residues in the CDR3. V dropped 6 bases and J dropped 4 bases, with 10 bases sitting between them. Germline CDR1 MNHEY, CDR2 SMNVEV (reference sequence). Here the CDR3 reads CASSARLNQPQHF. The CDR3 coding sequence is TGTGCCAGCAGCGCTAGGTTGAATCAGCCCCAGCATTTT.

The genes are TRBV5-6 and TRBJ1-1; no reliable D call. This CDR3 contains 12 residues. CDR1 SGHDT and CDR2 YYEEEE come from the germline V gene. V was shortened by 2 bases and J by 4 bases, with 6 bases between the two germline ends. The CDR3 bases are TGTGCCAGCAGCTTCCTAGGCACTGAAGCTTTCTTT. This gives the protein CASSFLGTEAFF.

Here the CDR3 DNA reads TGTGCCAGCAGCTTAGTAGCAGCAGGGGGCTATAATTCACCCCTCCACTTT. It specifies CASSLVAAGGYNSPLHF. V usage is TRBV7-2 and J usage is TRBJ1-6, with TRBD1 identical over 7 bases. In germline, CDR1 is SGHTA, CDR2 FQGNSA. This CDR3 spans 17 amino acids. V shed 1 base, J shed 3 bases, and the junction held 6 bases outside the gene matches.

V gene TRBV7-2 combines with J gene TRBJ2-5, with D possibly being TRBD1 (5 bases). Trimming took off 5 bases at V and 4 bases at J, with 14 bases between the two ends. The germline gives CDR1 SGHTA, CDR2 FQGNSA. The length of the CDR3 is 14 residues. The chain's CDR3 is CASSRGRALETQYF. The CDR3 DNA follows: TGTGCCAGCAGCAGGGGCCGGGCCCTAGAGACCCAGTACTTC.

V usage is TRBV5-1 and J usage is TRBJ1-4, with D unclear. In germline, CDR1 is SGHRS, CDR2 YFSETQ. V gave up 0 bases and J gave up 7 bases, with 10 bases separating them. The CDR3 totals 14 residues. Written as DNA, the CDR3 is TGCGCCAGCAGCTTGGCTCCAGCGGTTGAAAAACTGTTTTTT. It translates to CASSLAPAVEKLFF. Variable domain in full (rest from reference TRBV5-1 and TRBJ1-4): KAGVTQTPRYLIKTRGQQVTLSCSPISGHRSVSWYQQTPGQGLQFLFEYFSETQRNKGNFPGRFSGRQFSNSRSEMNVSTLELGDSALYLCASSLAPAVEKLFFGSGTQLSVL.

The chain has TRBV9 and TRBJ2-5, with 9 bases identical to TRBD2. This CDR3 is built from 18 residues. The ends lost 4 bases at V and 4 bases at J; junction bases unmatched: 17. The germline V gene encodes CDR1 SGDLS and CDR2 YYNGEE. The CDR3 sequence: CASSLGAGGPIRSETQYF. CDR3 nucleotides: TGTGCCAGCAGCCTCGGGGCGGGGGGGCCGATCAGATCAGAGACCCAGTACTTC.

The chain couples TRBV27 to TRBJ1-1; 8 bases match TRBD1. V lost 5 bases to trimming and J lost 4 bases; unmatched junction nucleotides: 6. The germline V gene encodes CDR1 MNHEY and CDR2 SMNVEV (reference sequence). The CDR3 is 14 amino acids. CDR3 coding DNA: TGTGCCAGCAGTCTCCGGACAGGGACCACTGAAGCTTTCTTT. It is translated as CASSLRTGTTEAFF.